The 28 T cell receptor beta chains presented below share a single source sample, sequenced in a study of blood T cell repertoires in COVID-19. Only in-frame clones appear in the TCRdb table, and some are missing; sequencing was by immunoSEQ multiplex PCR. The repertoire includes approximately 230,000 clones, approximately 80% of them detected once, and about 15% sits in the top ten. The sample taken for sequencing was PBMCs or T cells enriched from blood (not recorded which). These receptors were taken from a man aged 35 to 55 who had recovered from COVID-19.

This clone was found a few times. The chain has TRBV7-9 and TRBJ1-2; D gene ambiguous. Germline V gene data show CDR1 as SEHNR and CDR2 as FQNEAQ (reference sequence). The CDR3 is made up of 15 amino acids. V lost 5 bases and J 7 bases, leaving 20 bases between the germline ends. Written as DNA, the CDR3 is TGTGCCAGCAGCCCCGATGTCGTTGGCGGAAGTGGCTACACCTTC. As protein: CASSPDVVGGSGYTF.

This clone was seen a few times. V is TRBV2 and J is TRBJ1-5, with D perhaps matching TRBD1 (6 bases). Trimming pared 6 bases from V and 5 bases from J, leaving 11 bases between. The CDR3 covers 13 residues. The germline V gene has CDR1 SNHLY and CDR2 FYNNEI. CDR3 sequence: CASSLGADQPQHF. CDR3 bases: TGTGCCAGCAGCCTGGGGGCTGATCAGCCCCAGCATTTT.

V usage is TRBV5-4 and J usage is TRBJ2-2; the D gene is possibly TRBD1 (6 bases). Germline V gene data show CDR1 as SGHNT and CDR2 as YYREEE (reference sequence). The CDR3 has 15 amino acids. V shed 0 bases and J shed 1 base, with 7 bases lying between them. CDR3 bases: TGTGCCAGCAGCTTGGGACAGGTGAACACCGGGGAGCTGTTTTTT. Protein: CASSLGQVNTGELFF.

This chain joins TRBV7-2 and TRBJ2-4, with 10 bases identical to TRBD1. Losses at the gene ends were 5 bases for V and 0 bases for J; bases not matched to a gene: 13. The CDR3 consists of 19 residues. Per germline, CDR1 SGHTA and CDR2 FQGNSA. CDR3 region: CASSPRQGAAVLAKNIQYF. CDR3 DNA sequence: TGTGCCAGCAGCCCCCGACAGGGGGCCGCTGTTCTAGCCAAAAACATTCAGTACTTC.

This chain joins TRBV9 and TRBJ2-4; D perhaps matches TRBD1 (6 bases). Trimming took 6 bases from V and 4 from J, leaving 14 bases between them. The CDR3 extends over 14 amino acids. Germline V gene data show CDR1 as SGDLS and CDR2 as YYNGEE. This CDR3 reads CASTPGDGKNIQYF. CDR3 sequence (DNA): TGTGCCAGCACCCCAGGGGACGGAAAAAACATTCAGTACTTC. The full variable domain, rest sourced from reference TRBV9 and TRBJ2-4, is DSGVTQTPKHLITATGQRVTLRCSPRSGDLSVYWYQQSLDQGLQFLIQYYNGEERAKGNILERFSAQQFPDLHSELNLSSLELGDSALYFCASTPGDGKNIQYFGAGTRLSVL.

This chain links TRBV6-5 with TRBJ2-7, with TRBD2 matching over 11 bases. Germline lookup yields CDR1 MNHEY and CDR2 SVGAGI. This CDR3 spans 15 amino acids. V gave up 6 bases and J gave up 1 base; unmatched junction bases: 5. In nucleotides, the CDR3 is TGTGCCAGCAGGCCACTAGCGGGAGTTTCCTACGAGCAGTACTTC. Its translation: CASRPLAGVSYEQYF.

To note about this clone: This sample also contains other DNA sequences that code for the same CDR3. This rearrangement joins TRBV15 to TRBJ1-5; D call uncertain. Germline CDR1 reads LNHNV; CDR2 reads YYDKDF (reference sequence). The CDR3 extends over 12 amino acids. The ends were cut back, 0 bases at V and 7 bases at J, with 4 bases in the middle. CDR3 coding DNA: TGTGCCACCAGCAGAGATGGCCAGCCCCAGCATTTT. This gives the protein CATSRDGQPQHF.

The V call is TRBV9, the J call TRBJ2-7; D might be TRBD2 (6 bases). CDR1 and CDR2 from the germline V gene are SGDLS and YYNGEE. The CDR3 spans 16 residues. Between the trimmed V and J ends, which lost 0 bases and 5 bases, there was a span of 18 bases. CDR3 bases: TGTGCCAGCAGCGTAGCCCCGCTAGCGCGAGAGAACGAGCAGTACTTC. Translation: CASSVAPLARENEQYF. The full variable domain, in which reference TRBV9 and TRBJ2-7 provide the parts outside the CDR3, is DSGVTQTPKHLITATGQRVTLRCSPRSGDLSVYWYQQSLDQGLQFLIQYYNGEERAKGNILERFSAQQFPDLHSELNLSSLELGDSALYFCASSVAPLARENEQYFGPGTRLTVT.

This chain links TRBV20-1 with TRBJ2-5, with 7 bases fitting TRBD2. This CDR3 has 11 amino acids. The germline V gene has CDR1 DFQATT and CDR2 SNEGSKA (reference sequence). The CDR3 nucleotides read TGCGGGGGGGTCAACCAAGAGACCCAGTACTTC. Its protein product is CGGVNQETQYF.

This chain joins TRBV13 and TRBJ2-3; 7 positions match TRBD2. The length of the CDR3 is 17 residues. With V trimmed by 1 base and J by 0 bases, 7 bases remained unmatched. CDR1 is PRHDT and CDR2 is FYEKMQ in the germline V gene (reference sequence). The CDR3 DNA follows: TGTGCCAGCAGCTTAGTCTCCCTGGGGGGGAGCACAGATACGCAGTATTTT. Its protein is CASSLVSLGGSTDTQYF. Full variable domain (remainder filled in from reference TRBV13 and TRBJ2-3): AAGVIQSPRHLIKEKRETATLKCYPIPRHDTVYWYQQGPGQDPQFLISFYEKMQSDKGSIPDRFSAQQFSDYHSELNMSSLELGDSALYFCASSLVSLGGSTDTQYFGPGTRLTVL.

This clone has a handful of counts. The rearrangement joins TRBV29-1 to TRBJ1-1; maybe TRBD1 (6 bases). Trimming took off 6 bases at V and 2 bases at J, with 10 bases between the two ends. Germline values: CDR1 SQVTM, CDR2 ANQGSEA. The CDR3 sequence is 12 residues long. The CDR3 nucleotides are TGCAGCGTGGTACAGGGTAACACTGAAGCTTTCTTT. It translates to CSVVQGNTEAFF.

This chain connects TRBV19 to TRBJ1-6; 9 bases match TRBD1. Trimming at V came to 5 bases and at J to 10 bases, leaving 12 bases not matched to a gene. Germline V gene sequence: CDR1 LNHDA, CDR2 SQIVND (reference sequence). The CDR3 extends over 16 amino acids. The CDR3, as DNA: TGTGCCAGTAGTCGGGCCGGGGACAGGGAGGGATCACCCCTCCACTTT. It codes for CASSRAGDREGSPLHF.

The rearrangement links TRBV7-9 to TRBJ2-7, with a possible D match to TRBD1 (5 bases). CDR1 is SEHNR and CDR2 is FQNEAQ in the germline V gene (reference sequence). This CDR3 comprises 13 residues. V dropped 4 bases and J dropped 6 bases, with 13 bases sitting between them. The CDR3 nucleotides read TGTGCCAGCAGCTCTACTCAGGGTCCCGAGCAGTACTTC. Translating gives CASSSTQGPEQYF.

The genes are TRBV11-2 and TRBJ1-1, with 9 bases that match TRBD1. Per germline, CDR1 SGHAT and CDR2 FQNNGV. Trimming took 3 bases from V and 3 from J; bases not matched to a gene: 5. This CDR3 has 15 residues. The CDR3 is CASSFPTGGDTEAFF. CDR3 coding DNA: TGTGCCAGCAGCTTCCCGACAGGGGGGGACACTGAAGCTTTCTTT.

The rearrangement uses TRBV6-5 and TRBJ2-5, with D maybe TRBD2 (6 bases). Germline V lookup: CDR1 MNHEY, CDR2 SVGAGI. The V and J ends lost 6 bases and 1 base respectively, with 12 bases between them. This CDR3 comprises 14 residues. The CDR3 region has the DNA TGTGCCAGCAGAGTCCGGGACTTCCAAGAGACCCAGTACTTC. Residues: CASRVRDFQETQYF.

Only a few counts were recorded for this clone. J is TRBJ1-1 and V is TRBV7-3; 9 nucleotides align to TRBD1. The CDR3 loop spans 15 amino acids. J was trimmed by 8 bases and V by 5 bases; bases with no gene match: 12. Germline CDR1 is SGHTA and CDR2 is FQGTGA. CDR3: CASSAVPGQGMEAFF. In DNA form, the CDR3 reads TGTGCCAGCAGCGCCGTCCCGGGACAGGGAATGGAAGCTTTCTTT.

V usage is TRBV5-4 and J usage is TRBJ1-2, with TRBD1 matching over 8 bases. This CDR3 has 15 residues. J lost 3 bases, V lost 2 bases, and 6 bases had no gene match. Germline-derived CDR1 and CDR2 are SGHNT and YYREEE (reference sequence). The DNA for the CDR3 is TGTGCCAGCAGCTTATCAGGGGGCCCCCACTATGGCTACACCTTC. Amino acids: CASSLSGGPHYGYTF.

There are a few counts of this clone. The chain couples TRBV9 to TRBJ2-2; TRBD1 matches at 10 bases. In germline, CDR1 is SGDLS, CDR2 YYNGEE. The CDR3 contains 16 residues. J was trimmed by 6 bases and V by 3 bases; bases with no gene match: 8. The CDR3 nucleotides are TGTGCCAGCAGCGCCCGGGACAGGGGATCATCCGGGGAGCTGTTTTTT. As protein: CASSARDRGSSGELFF.

The chain recombines TRBV14 with TRBJ2-5; a weak D match, TRBD1 (8 bases). From germline, CDR1 is SGHDN and CDR2 FVKESK. With 4 bases removed from V and 2 bases from J, the gap between germline ends came to 20 bases. This CDR3 is built from 17 residues. The CDR3: CASSPRTGTIEQETQYF. CDR3 sequence (DNA): TGTGCCAGCAGCCCCAGGACAGGGACTATTGAGCAAGAGACCCAGTACTTC.

This sequence joins TRBV7-2 and TRBJ1-3, with 7 bases lining up with TRBD1. V lost 1 base, J lost 4 bases, and 1 base stayed unmatched. The length of the CDR3 is 14 residues. In germline, CDR1 is SGHTA, CDR2 FQGNSA. CDR3 sequence: CASSLDRGGNTIYF. DNA for the CDR3: TGTGCCAGCAGCTTAGACAGGGGAGGAAACACCATATATTTT.

The chain employs TRBV6-5 and TRBJ1-2; 7 bases match TRBD1. The CDR3 extends over 14 amino acids. V lost 5 bases, J lost 8 bases, and 11 bases stayed unmatched. CDR1 MNHEY and CDR2 SVGAGI come from the germline V gene. The CDR3 spells CASSQKTGRVGYTF. In nucleotides, the CDR3 is TGTGCCAGCAGTCAGAAGACAGGGCGGGTGGGCTACACCTTC.

V usage is TRBV5-1 and J usage is TRBJ2-4, with 11 bases fitting TRBD2. CDR1 is SGHRS and CDR2 is YFSETQ in the germline V gene. The CDR3 is 14 residues long. Germline trimming cut 5 bases from V and 5 bases from J; bases unmatched to any gene: 3. The CDR3: CASRSGLAENIQYF. The CDR3 nucleotides read TGCGCCAGCAGATCGGGACTAGCGGAAAACATTCAGTACTTC.

The table lists this clone with a few counts. The J gene is TRBJ2-7, the V gene TRBV19; 10 bases are shared with TRBD1. Germline lookup yields CDR1 LNHDA and CDR2 SQIVND (reference sequence). J gave up 5 bases and V 9 bases, and 7 bases lay outside the gene matches. The CDR3 extends over 13 amino acids. CDR3 nucleotide sequence: TGTGCCAGCAGCCGGGACAGGGGTGACGAGCAGTACTTC. As protein: CASSRDRGDEQYF.

The gene calls are TRBV5-1 and TRBJ2-1; TRBD1 matches at 8 bases. The CDR3 consists of 14 residues. V was pared by 5 bases and J by 5 bases, with 6 bases of the junction left unmatched. Per germline, CDR1 SGHRS and CDR2 YFSETQ. Written as DNA, the CDR3 is TGCGCCAGCAGGTTCAGGGGGCAGGACAATGAGCAGTTCTTC. Amino acid sequence: CASRFRGQDNEQFF.

Note on this clone: In the same sample, other DNA sequences code for this CDR3. This rearrangement joins TRBV7-3 to TRBJ2-3; unclear D gene. There are 13 residues in the CDR3. V lost 1 base and J 3 bases, leaving 5 bases between the germline ends. From germline, CDR1 is SGHTA and CDR2 FQGTGA. The CDR3, as DNA: TGTGCCAGCAGCTTAATCGGTACAGATACGCAGTATTTT. This codes for CASSLIGTDTQYF.

This clone was seen a few times. CDR3 bases: TGTGCCAGCAGCTTTAGAGGGACTAGCAGCGATGAGCAGTTCTTC. It encodes CASSFRGTSSDEQFF. The V and J genes are TRBV7-8 and TRBJ2-1; the match to TRBD2 covers 9 bases. The CDR3 runs to 15 residues. Trimming cost V 3 bases and J 8 bases; bases outside gene matches: 8. From germline, CDR1 is SGHVS and CDR2 FQNEAQ.

The chain couples TRBV27 to TRBJ2-1, with 9 bases aligning to TRBD1. The trim removed 7 bases at V and 5 bases at J, leaving 18 bases unmatched. Germline V gene sequence: CDR1 MNHEY, CDR2 SMNVEV (reference sequence). CDR3 size: 18 residues. The CDR3 here is CASTRLALQGASHNEQFF. CDR3 coding DNA: TGTGCCAGCACCCGCCTTGCTTTACAGGGGGCTAGCCACAATGAGCAGTTCTTC.

The CDR3 sequence: CASSKESSYNEQFF. CDR3 sequence (DNA): TGCGCCAGCAGTAAAGAGTCCTCCTACAATGAGCAGTTCTTC. The genes are TRBV10-1 and TRBJ2-1, with D unclear. Per the germline V gene, CDR1 is WNHNN and CDR2 is SYGVQD (reference sequence). Between the trimmed V and J ends, which lost 5 bases and 0 bases, there was a span of 8 bases. The CDR3 length is 14 residues.